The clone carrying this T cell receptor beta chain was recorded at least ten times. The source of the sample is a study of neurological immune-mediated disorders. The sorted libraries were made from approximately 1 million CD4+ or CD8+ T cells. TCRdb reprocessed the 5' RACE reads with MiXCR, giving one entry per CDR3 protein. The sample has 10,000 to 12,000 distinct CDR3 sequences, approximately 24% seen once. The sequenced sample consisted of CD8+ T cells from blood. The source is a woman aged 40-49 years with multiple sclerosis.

CDR3 nucleotide sequence: TGTGCCAGCAGCGCCGCTCAAGGTTCACCCCTCCACTTT. Translated, it gives CASSAAQGSPLHF. The chain couples TRBV7-9 to TRBJ1-6, with unresolved D. CDR1 is SEHNR and CDR2 is FQNEAQ in the germline V gene (reference sequence). CDR3 length equals 13 residues. V shed 5 bases and J shed 9 bases, with 11 bases lying between them.